The rows below give T cell receptor beta chains drawn from one sample of a study of identical twins. TCRdb re-analysed the 5' RACE reads in MiXCR, keeping a single row per CDR3 protein. The sample shows a few hundred thousand distinct CDR3 sequences, 9.5% to 10% of them seen only once. These data are also associated with another study on yellow fever vaccine responses in identical twins.

Sequencing was carried out using PBMCs. These receptors originate from a woman under 30 in good health. The CDR3 runs from the conserved cysteine through the conserved F or W. The order of the fields is V gene, CDR3 length, clone size, J gene, D gene, CDR3 protein, CDR3 DNA. A D gene is named only where the DNA matches it firmly. Size tells how often a clone was seen (once, few, many) or the class of an expanded clone, and some rows leave it out.

V gene: TRBV20-1
CDR3 length: 13
clone size: few
J gene: TRBJ2-7
D gene: TRBD2
CDR3 protein: CSATGTSGYEQYF
CDR3 DNA: TGCAGTGCTACCGGGACTAGCGGCTACGAGCAGTACTTC

V gene: TRBV7-9
CDR3 length: 12
clone size: .
J gene: TRBJ1-6
D gene: .
CDR3 protein: CASSGSGGPLHF
CDR3 DNA: TGTGCCAGCAGCGGCTCTGGGGGACCCCTCCACTTT

V gene: TRBV20-1
CDR3 length: 14
clone size: .
J gene: TRBJ1-2
D gene: .
CDR3 protein: CSAHTTVTFYGYTF
CDR3 DNA: TGCAGTGCTCATACGACAGTCACTTTCTATGGCTACACCTTC

V gene: TRBV5-1
CDR3 length: 13
clone size: few
J gene: TRBJ2-7
D gene: TRBD2
CDR3 protein: CASQRGDSYEQYF
CDR3 DNA: TGCGCCAGTCAGCGGGGGGACTCCTACGAGCAGTACTTC

V gene: TRBV7-9
CDR3 length: 14
clone size: .
J gene: TRBJ2-1
D gene: TRBD1
CDR3 protein: CASSPRQGHDEQFF
CDR3 DNA: TGTGCCAGCAGCCCAAGACAGGGTCACGATGAGCAGTTCTTC

V gene: TRBV7-2
CDR3 length: 16
clone size: .
J gene: TRBJ2-2
D gene: TRBD1
CDR3 protein: CASSPNRDRRTGELFF
CDR3 DNA: TGTGCCAGCAGCCCGAACCGGGACAGAAGGACCGGGGAGCTGTTTTTT

V gene: TRBV29-1
CDR3 length: 15
clone size: .
J gene: TRBJ2-3
D gene: TRBD2
CDR3 protein: CSVERLAGVPDTQYF
CDR3 DNA: TGCAGCGTTGAAAGGCTAGCGGGAGTCCCAGATACGCAGTATTTT

V gene: TRBV7-7
CDR3 length: 15
clone size: .
J gene: TRBJ2-5
D gene: .
CDR3 protein: CASSLDEAVGETQYF
CDR3 DNA: TGTGCTAGCAGCTTAGATGAGGCAGTGGGGGAGACCCAGTACTTC

V gene: TRBV7-9
CDR3 length: 16
clone size: many
J gene: TRBJ2-3
D gene: TRBD2
CDR3 protein: CASSSRTSGVTDTQYF
CDR3 DNA: TGTGCCAGCAGCTCCCGGACTAGCGGAGTCACAGATACGCAGTATTTT

V gene: TRBV18
CDR3 length: 15
clone size: .
J gene: TRBJ2-3
D gene: TRBD1
CDR3 protein: CASSPWTGETDTQYF
CDR3 DNA: TGTGCCAGCTCACCCTGGACAGGGGAAACAGATACGCAGTATTTT

V gene: TRBV6-2/TRBV6-3
CDR3 length: 16
clone size: .
J gene: TRBJ2-5
D gene: TRBD2
CDR3 protein: CATGTSGSQPEETQYF
CDR3 DNA: TGTGCCACCGGGACTAGCGGGAGCCAACCCGAAGAGACCCAGTACTTC

V gene: TRBV18
CDR3 length: 15
clone size: .
J gene: TRBJ2-1
D gene: TRBD2
CDR3 protein: CASSASGAYYNEQFF
CDR3 DNA: TGTGCCAGCTCAGCTAGCGGGGCATACTACAATGAGCAGTTCTTC

V gene: TRBV12-3/TRBV12-4
CDR3 length: 14
clone size: few
J gene: TRBJ2-3
D gene: TRBD2
CDR3 protein: CASSETSVTSTQYF
CDR3 DNA: TGTGCCAGCAGTGAAACTAGCGTCACCTCTACACAGTATTTT

V gene: TRBV10-3
CDR3 length: 13
clone size: .
J gene: TRBJ2-7
D gene: .
CDR3 protein: CAISDLEWESPYF
CDR3 DNA: TGTGCCATCAGTGATCTAGAATGGGAATCTCCGTACTTC

V gene: TRBV5-1
CDR3 length: 15
clone size: many
J gene: TRBJ2-1
D gene: .
CDR3 protein: CASSLDWGVSDEQFF
CDR3 DNA: TGCGCCAGCAGCTTGGACTGGGGGGTTAGCGATGAGCAGTTCTTC

V gene: TRBV29-1
CDR3 length: 14
clone size: many
J gene: TRBJ2-7
D gene: TRBD1
CDR3 protein: CSVTERDRGLEQYF
CDR3 DNA: TGCAGCGTGACTGAGCGGGACAGGGGCCTCGAGCAGTACTTC

V gene: TRBV12-3/TRBV12-4
CDR3 length: 20
clone size: few
J gene: TRBJ1-5
D gene: TRBD1
CDR3 protein: CASSLALSAARQGGNQPQHF
CDR3 DNA: TGTGCCAGCAGTTTAGCGTTGAGTGCGGCCCGACAGGGCGGCAATCAGCCCCAGCATTTT

V gene: TRBV9
CDR3 length: 18
clone size: .
J gene: TRBJ2-2
D gene: TRBD2
CDR3 protein: CASSVAQKAGENTGELFF
CDR3 DNA: TGTGCCAGCAGCGTAGCTCAGAAAGCGGGGGAGAACACCGGGGAGCTGTTTTTT

V gene: TRBV19
CDR3 length: 14
clone size: few
J gene: TRBJ2-7
D gene: TRBD1
CDR3 protein: CASRSRDRSYEQYF
CDR3 DNA: TGTGCCAGTAGATCTCGGGACAGATCCTACGAGCAGTACTTC

V gene: TRBV7-3
CDR3 length: 14
clone size: many
J gene: TRBJ2-3
D gene: TRBD2
CDR3 protein: CASSSLGRADTQYF
CDR3 DNA: TGTGCCAGCAGCTCCCTGGGGAGGGCAGATACGCAGTATTTT

V gene: TRBV29-1
CDR3 length: 10
clone size: .
J gene: TRBJ1-1
D gene: .
CDR3 protein: CSVMNTEAFF
CDR3 DNA: TGCAGCGTCATGAACACTGAAGCTTTCTTT

V gene: TRBV27
CDR3 length: 16
clone size: few
J gene: TRBJ2-7
D gene: .
CDR3 protein: CASSLIATQSSYEQYF
CDR3 DNA: TGTGCCAGCAGTCTTATAGCGACCCAGAGCTCCTACGAGCAGTACTTC

V gene: TRBV29-1
CDR3 length: 12
clone size: few
J gene: TRBJ2-7
D gene: TRBD1
CDR3 protein: CSGGQGAYEQYF
CDR3 DNA: TGCAGCGGTGGACAGGGGGCCTACGAGCAGTACTTC

V gene: TRBV6-1
CDR3 length: 14
clone size: many
J gene: TRBJ2-3
D gene: .
CDR3 protein: CASALWRGTDTQYF
CDR3 DNA: TGTGCCAGCGCCCTGTGGAGGGGCACAGATACGCAGTATTTT

V gene: TRBV7-9
CDR3 length: 14
clone size: few
J gene: TRBJ2-7
D gene: .
CDR3 protein: CASSSGQTNYEQYF
CDR3 DNA: TGTGCCAGCAGCTCCGGACAGACCAACTACGAGCAGTACTTC

V gene: TRBV6-2/TRBV6-3
CDR3 length: 15
clone size: .
J gene: TRBJ2-3
D gene: TRBD2
CDR3 protein: CASRDGLAGTDTQYF
CDR3 DNA: TGTGCCAGCAGGGACGGACTAGCGGGCACAGATACGCAGTATTTT

V gene: TRBV4-3
CDR3 length: 15
clone size: .
J gene: TRBJ2-7
D gene: TRBD1
CDR3 protein: CASSQDQGAGNEQYF
CDR3 DNA: TGCGCCAGCAGCCAAGACCAGGGGGCGGGAAACGAGCAGTACTTC

V gene: TRBV9
CDR3 length: 16
clone size: once
J gene: TRBJ2-2
D gene: .
CDR3 protein: CASSVEVTLNTGELFF
CDR3 DNA: TGTGCCAGCAGCGTAGAGGTGACTCTTAACACCGGGGAGCTGTTTTTT

V gene: TRBV7-2
CDR3 length: 15
clone size: few
J gene: TRBJ2-3
D gene: .
CDR3 protein: CASALAGTSTDTQYF
CDR3 DNA: TGTGCCAGCGCACTTGCAGGCACTAGCACAGATACGCAGTATTTT

V gene: TRBV20-1
CDR3 length: 12
clone size: .
J gene: TRBJ1-2
D gene: .
CDR3 protein: CSATTENYGYTF
CDR3 DNA: TGCAGTGCTACGACAGAAAACTATGGCTACACCTTC

V gene: TRBV6-2/TRBV6-3
CDR3 length: 17
clone size: few
J gene: TRBJ2-1
D gene: TRBD2
CDR3 protein: CASSISSGSISYNEQFF
CDR3 DNA: TGTGCCAGCAGTATTTCTAGCGGGAGTATCTCCTACAATGAGCAGTTCTTC

V gene: TRBV4-3
CDR3 length: 17
clone size: few
J gene: TRBJ2-1
D gene: TRBD2
CDR3 protein: CASSQEMDLAGYNEQFF
CDR3 DNA: TGCGCCAGCAGCCAAGAAATGGATCTAGCGGGATACAATGAGCAGTTCTTC

V gene: TRBV20-1
CDR3 length: 13
clone size: many
J gene: TRBJ1-1
D gene: .
CDR3 protein: CSASPLGGTEAFF
CDR3 DNA: TGCAGTGCTAGCCCCCTGGGGGGGACTGAAGCTTTCTTT

V gene: TRBV5-6
CDR3 length: 16
clone size: .
J gene: TRBJ2-3
D gene: .
CDR3 protein: CASSLVGQEHTDTQYF
CDR3 DNA: TGTGCCAGCAGCTTGGTTGGGCAGGAGCACACAGATACGCAGTATTTT

V gene: TRBV20-1
CDR3 length: 16
clone size: few
J gene: TRBJ2-5
D gene: TRBD2
CDR3 protein: CSAPFLSGGYGETQYF
CDR3 DNA: TGCAGTGCTCCCTTTCTTAGCGGGGGGTACGGGGAGACCCAGTACTTC

V gene: TRBV12-3/TRBV12-4
CDR3 length: 13
clone size: many
J gene: TRBJ2-3
D gene: .
CDR3 protein: CASRQPSTDTQYF
CDR3 DNA: TGTGCCAGCAGACAGCCAAGCACAGATACGCAGTATTTT

V gene: TRBV7-2
CDR3 length: 12
clone size: many
J gene: TRBJ1-4
D gene: .
CDR3 protein: CASSLLNEKLFF
CDR3 DNA: TGTGCCAGCAGCTTACTTAATGAAAAACTGTTTTTT

V gene: TRBV5-1
CDR3 length: 15
clone size: many
J gene: TRBJ2-2
D gene: TRBD1
CDR3 protein: CASSHRGPDTGELFF
CDR3 DNA: TGCGCCAGCAGCCACAGGGGGCCGGACACCGGGGAGCTGTTTTTT

V gene: TRBV6-2/TRBV6-3
CDR3 length: 15
clone size: .
J gene: TRBJ2-7
D gene: TRBD2
CDR3 protein: CASIEAGSGKGEQYF
CDR3 DNA: TGTGCCAGCATCGAAGCGGGATCAGGAAAGGGCGAGCAGTACTTC

V gene: TRBV7-8
CDR3 length: 14
clone size: .
J gene: TRBJ2-4
D gene: .
CDR3 protein: CASSRGLRGNIQYF
CDR3 DNA: TGTGCCAGCAGCCGGGGCCTCAGGGGTAACATTCAGTACTTC

V gene: TRBV12-3/TRBV12-4
CDR3 length: 11
clone size: many
J gene: TRBJ2-7
D gene: .
CDR3 protein: CASSPGAEQYF
CDR3 DNA: TGTGCCAGCAGCCCCGGGGCCGAGCAGTACTTC

V gene: TRBV19
CDR3 length: 13
clone size: .
J gene: TRBJ1-1
D gene: .
CDR3 protein: CASSISGDTEAFF
CDR3 DNA: TGTGCCAGTAGTATCAGTGGAGACACTGAAGCTTTCTTT

V gene: TRBV5-1
CDR3 length: 17
clone size: few
J gene: TRBJ2-3
D gene: .
CDR3 protein: CASSLFRGRQPTDTQYF
CDR3 DNA: TGCGCCAGCAGCTTGTTTCGTGGCAGGCAGCCCACAGATACGCAGTATTTT

V gene: TRBV28
CDR3 length: 14
clone size: few
J gene: TRBJ2-7
D gene: TRBD1
CDR3 protein: CASSSEGAAYEQYF
CDR3 DNA: TGTGCCAGCAGTTCAGAGGGGGCAGCCTACGAGCAGTACTTC

V gene: TRBV18
CDR3 length: 17
clone size: few
J gene: TRBJ1-1
D gene: TRBD1
CDR3 protein: CASSLLPSGQLNTEAFF
CDR3 DNA: TGTGCCAGCTCACTACTACCCTCGGGACAGCTGAACACTGAAGCTTTCTTT

V gene: TRBV15
CDR3 length: 13
clone size: many
J gene: TRBJ1-2
D gene: TRBD1
CDR3 protein: CATSSTGGYGYTF
CDR3 DNA: TGTGCCACCAGCAGTACAGGGGGATATGGCTACACCTTC

V gene: TRBV12-3/TRBV12-4
CDR3 length: 14
clone size: many
J gene: TRBJ1-2
D gene: .
CDR3 protein: CASSLGWDNYGYTF
CDR3 DNA: TGTGCCAGCAGTTTAGGGTGGGACAACTATGGCTACACCTTC

V gene: TRBV24-1
CDR3 length: 13
clone size: few
J gene: TRBJ2-1
D gene: .
CDR3 protein: CATSDLVGGEQFF
CDR3 DNA: TGTGCCACCAGTGATTTGGTGGGAGGTGAGCAGTTCTTC

V gene: TRBV5-1
CDR3 length: 16
clone size: .
J gene: TRBJ2-5
D gene: .
CDR3 protein: CASSLKLPGAQETQYF
CDR3 DNA: TGCGCCAGCAGCTTGAAGCTTCCCGGGGCTCAAGAGACCCAGTACTTC

V gene: TRBV6-1
CDR3 length: 15
clone size: .
J gene: TRBJ1-1
D gene: TRBD1
CDR3 protein: CASSLRDRWGTEAFF
CDR3 DNA: TGTGCCAGCAGTCTCCGGGACAGGTGGGGCACTGAAGCTTTCTTT

V gene: TRBV12-3/TRBV12-4
CDR3 length: 15
clone size: .
J gene: TRBJ1-6
D gene: TRBD1
CDR3 protein: CASSLITGGSPTLHF
CDR3 DNA: TGTGCCAGCAGTTTAATAACAGGGGGCTCCCCCACCCTCCACTTT

V gene: TRBV6-5
CDR3 length: 14
clone size: few
J gene: TRBJ2-3
D gene: .
CDR3 protein: CASSYVRGADTQYF
CDR3 DNA: TGTGCCAGCAGTTATGTTCGGGGCGCAGATACGCAGTATTTT

V gene: TRBV10-2
CDR3 length: 14
clone size: .
J gene: TRBJ1-4
D gene: .
CDR3 protein: CASSAQGRDEKLFF
CDR3 DNA: TGCGCCAGCAGTGCACAGGGACGGGATGAAAAACTGTTTTTT

V gene: TRBV5-1
CDR3 length: 14
clone size: many
J gene: TRBJ2-1
D gene: .
CDR3 protein: CASSLAFGVDEQFF
CDR3 DNA: TGCGCCAGCAGCTTGGCCTTTGGGGTTGATGAGCAGTTCTTC

V gene: TRBV7-8
CDR3 length: 15
clone size: many
J gene: TRBJ2-3
D gene: TRBD1
CDR3 protein: CASSTRQGMSDTQYF
CDR3 DNA: TGTGCCAGCAGCACCCGACAGGGGATGTCAGATACGCAGTATTTT

V gene: TRBV12-3/TRBV12-4
CDR3 length: 15
clone size: many
J gene: TRBJ2-1
D gene: .
CDR3 protein: CASSFWDGLYNEQFF
CDR3 DNA: TGTGCCAGCAGTTTTTGGGACGGGCTCTACAATGAGCAGTTCTTC

V gene: TRBV29-1
CDR3 length: 14
clone size: .
J gene: TRBJ2-2
D gene: .
CDR3 protein: CSVEGGANTGELFF
CDR3 DNA: TGCAGCGTTGAAGGGGGGGCCAACACCGGGGAGCTGTTTTTT

V gene: TRBV30
CDR3 length: 13
clone size: few
J gene: TRBJ2-7
D gene: .
CDR3 protein: CAWTPGPLYEQYF
CDR3 DNA: TGTGCCTGGACCCCAGGACCTCTCTACGAGCAGTACTTC

V gene: TRBV28
CDR3 length: 13
clone size: .
J gene: TRBJ2-5
D gene: .
CDR3 protein: CASSLRIKETQYF
CDR3 DNA: TGTGCCAGCAGTTTACGGATTAAAGAGACCCAGTACTTC